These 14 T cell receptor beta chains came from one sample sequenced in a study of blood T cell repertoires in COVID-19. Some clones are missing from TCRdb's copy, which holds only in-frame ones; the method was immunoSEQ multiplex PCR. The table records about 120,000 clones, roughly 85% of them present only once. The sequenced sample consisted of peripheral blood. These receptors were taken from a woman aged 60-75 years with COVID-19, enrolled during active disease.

CDR3 in DNA: TGTGCCAGCAGTCGGGACAGAGAGCAGTACTTC. Residues: CASSRDREQYF. The chain is built from TRBV6-5 and TRBJ2-7; 7 bases match TRBD1. The ends lost 5 bases at V and 7 bases at J; junction bases unmatched: 2. Germline loops: CDR1 MNHEY, CDR2 SVGAGI. The CDR3 consists of 11 residues.

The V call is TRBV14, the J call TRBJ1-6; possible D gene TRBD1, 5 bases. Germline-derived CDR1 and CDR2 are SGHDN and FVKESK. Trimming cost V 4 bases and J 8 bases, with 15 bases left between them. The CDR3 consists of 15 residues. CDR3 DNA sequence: TGTGCCAGCAGCCTAACACCGGGGGTTGATTCACCCCTCCACTTT. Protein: CASSLTPGVDSPLHF.

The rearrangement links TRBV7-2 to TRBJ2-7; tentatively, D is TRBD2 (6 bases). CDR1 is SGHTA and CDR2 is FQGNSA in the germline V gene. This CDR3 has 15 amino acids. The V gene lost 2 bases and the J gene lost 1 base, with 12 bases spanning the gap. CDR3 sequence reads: CASSLTGGPSYEQYF. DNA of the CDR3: TGTGCCAGCAGCTTAACCGGGGGTCCGTCCTACGAGCAGTACTTC.

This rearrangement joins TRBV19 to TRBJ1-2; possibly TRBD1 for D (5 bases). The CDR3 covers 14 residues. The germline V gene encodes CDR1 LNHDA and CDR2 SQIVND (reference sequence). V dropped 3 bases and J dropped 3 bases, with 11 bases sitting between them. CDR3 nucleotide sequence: TGTGCCAGTAGTATTCCTGACAGCGACTATGGCTACACCTTC. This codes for CASSIPDSDYGYTF.

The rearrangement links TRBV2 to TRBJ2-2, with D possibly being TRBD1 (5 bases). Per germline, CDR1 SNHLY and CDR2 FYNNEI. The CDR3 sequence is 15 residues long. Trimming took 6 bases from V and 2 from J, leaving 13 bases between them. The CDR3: CASSPDRFNTGELFF. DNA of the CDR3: TGTGCCAGCAGCCCCGACAGATTCAACACCGGGGAGCTGTTTTTT.

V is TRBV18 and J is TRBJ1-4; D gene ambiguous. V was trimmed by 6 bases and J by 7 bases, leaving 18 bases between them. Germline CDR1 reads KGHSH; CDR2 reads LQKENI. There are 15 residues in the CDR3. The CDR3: CASSPREAFSEKLFF. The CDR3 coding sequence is TGTGCCAGCTCCCCCCGTGAGGCGTTCAGTGAAAAACTGTTTTTT.

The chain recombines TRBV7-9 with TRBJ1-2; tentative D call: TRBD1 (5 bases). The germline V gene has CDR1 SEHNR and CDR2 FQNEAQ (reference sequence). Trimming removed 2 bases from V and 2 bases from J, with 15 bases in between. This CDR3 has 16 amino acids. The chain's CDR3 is CASSLPLQVLNYGYTF. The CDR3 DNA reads TGTGCCAGCAGCTTACCTTTACAGGTCCTAAACTATGGCTACACCTTC.

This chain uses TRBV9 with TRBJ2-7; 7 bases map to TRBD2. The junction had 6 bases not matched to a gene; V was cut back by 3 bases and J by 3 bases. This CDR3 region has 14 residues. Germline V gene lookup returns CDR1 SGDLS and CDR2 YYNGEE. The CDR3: CASSGPGGGYEQYF. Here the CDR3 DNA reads TGTGCCAGCAGCGGCCCGGGCGGGGGCTACGAGCAGTACTTC.

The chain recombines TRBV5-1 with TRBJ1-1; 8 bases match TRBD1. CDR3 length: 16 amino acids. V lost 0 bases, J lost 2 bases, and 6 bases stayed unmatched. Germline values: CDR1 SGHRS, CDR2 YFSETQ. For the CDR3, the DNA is TGCGCCAGCAGCTTGGTCTCGGACAGGGCCAACACTGAAGCTTTCTTT. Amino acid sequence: CASSLVSDRANTEAFF.

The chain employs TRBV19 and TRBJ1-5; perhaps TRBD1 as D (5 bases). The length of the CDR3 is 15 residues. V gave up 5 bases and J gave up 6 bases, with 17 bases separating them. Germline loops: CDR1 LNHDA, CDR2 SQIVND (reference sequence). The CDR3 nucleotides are TGTGCCAGTAGTCCACGGGACTTGGGTCTTCAGCCCCAGCATTTT. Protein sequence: CASSPRDLGLQPQHF.

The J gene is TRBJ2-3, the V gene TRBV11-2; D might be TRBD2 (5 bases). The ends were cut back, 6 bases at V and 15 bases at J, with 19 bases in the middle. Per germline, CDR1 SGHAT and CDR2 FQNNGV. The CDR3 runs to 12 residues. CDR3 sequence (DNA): TGTGCCAGCAGTCTACTAGGCAGTCGGGAATATTTT. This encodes CASSLLGSREYF. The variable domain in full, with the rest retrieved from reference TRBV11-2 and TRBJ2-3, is EAGVAQSPRYKIIEKRQSVAFWCNPISGHATLYWYQQILGQGPKLLIQFQNNGVVDDSQLPKDRFSAERLKGVDSTLKIQPAKLEDSAVYLCASSLLGSREYFGPGTRLTVL.

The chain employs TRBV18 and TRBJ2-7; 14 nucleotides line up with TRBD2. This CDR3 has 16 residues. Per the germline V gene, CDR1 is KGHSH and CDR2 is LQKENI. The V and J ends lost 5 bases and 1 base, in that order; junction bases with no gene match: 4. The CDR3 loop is CASSGGLAGESYEQYF. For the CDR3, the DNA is TGTGCCAGCTCAGGGGGACTAGCGGGGGAGTCCTACGAGCAGTACTTC.

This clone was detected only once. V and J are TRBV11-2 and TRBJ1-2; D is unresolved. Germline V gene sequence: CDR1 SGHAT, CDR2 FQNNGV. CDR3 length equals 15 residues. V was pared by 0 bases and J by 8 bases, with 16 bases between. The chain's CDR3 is CASSLDPVLTGGYTF. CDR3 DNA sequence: TGTGCCAGCAGCTTAGATCCCGTACTGACGGGGGGCTACACCTTC.

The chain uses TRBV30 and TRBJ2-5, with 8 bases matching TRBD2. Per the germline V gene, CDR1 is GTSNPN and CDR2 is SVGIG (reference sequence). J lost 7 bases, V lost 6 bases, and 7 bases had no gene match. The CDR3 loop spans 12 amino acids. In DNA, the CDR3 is TGTGCCTGCGGGGGGGCCAGTGGGACCCAGTACTTC. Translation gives CACGGASGTQYF.